This T cell receptor (beta chain) originates from a study of T-cell memory formation after mild COVID-19. Study as a whole: TCR clustering was largely donor specific. Regarding the study as a whole: CD4+ clones that contracted lay mainly in CM and EM; CD8+ ones lay in EMRA.

This CDR3 is 14 amino acids long. The germline V gene encodes CDR1 DFQATT and CDR2 SNEGSKA (reference sequence). V lost 3 bases, J lost 4 bases, and 15 bases lay in between. A 5'RACE reaction primed in the constant segment made cDNA libraries of TCR alpha and TCR beta, and these carried sample barcodes and UMIs. TCRdb processed the 5' RACE reads anew with MiXCR; each CDR3 protein has one entry. The table records 380,000 or so distinct CDR3 sequences, roughly 14% of them present only once. Comment on this clonotype: Its antigen remains unknown.

The V gene is TRBV20-1, the J gene TRBJ1-2, with no clear D. The clonotype was recovered from a man between 18 and 35 years old who had mild COVID-19 (a few samples of this study predate the infection). Cell type and time point are not known. The sequenced sample was PBMCs or a T cell subset sorted from them (not recorded which). For the CDR3, the DNA is TGCAGTGCTAGTAATCGTTCAGCCGCCTATGGCTACACCTTC. Protein product: CSASNRSAAYGYTF.